The T cell receptor beta chain described here comes from a study of T cell responses to AZD1222 COVID-19 vaccine (TCRdb year 2021). The study in broad terms: A total of 233 trial participants underwent TCR sequencing, of whom 207 received two doses of AZD1222 and about 25 received two doses of the MenACWY control vaccine. Trial participants were enrolled by age into 18-55, 56-69 and 70-plus year subgroups, with approximately 150, 28 and 58 TCR-sequenced participants respectively. The investigation overall reported the following: CD4 TCRs associated with the vaccine covered the entire spike protein, and the dominant responses were in regions 160-218 and 743-854. Conclusions about previously exposed vaccinees are limited, since just five or six AZD1222 recipients were seropositive for SARS-CoV-2 at baseline. Reportedly, almost half of the unique spike-specific TCRs recognized epitopes lying outside the regions that are mutated in the B.1.351 and B.1.1.7 variants. In the small 56-69-year group, the increase in depth fell short of significance, most likely because of low power. Because no samples from the day 14 peak response were available, repertoires could be characterized only after the peak T cell response. After two AZD1222 doses, both the breadth and the depth of spike-specific TCRs were significantly higher than at day 0 and than in MenACWY recipients. Most participants were white British and females outnumbered males, and the authors suggested that clonal diversity may have been underestimated.

The time point label for this specimen denotes: about 28 days (+/-7) after the second vaccine dose. AZD1222 recipients with second doses at about 4 weeks or about 12 weeks were pooled, because spike-specific TCR depth and breadth did not differ between schedules. The vaccinee samples were drawn from two UK trials, COV001 and COV002, one of which was a single-blind randomized controlled phase 2/3 trial testing AZD1222 (ChAdOx1 nCoV-19) in healthy adults. Trial participant PBMC samples were collected at day 0 and day 28 after the second dose for TCRbeta chain sequencing. There are 16 amino acids in the CDR3, from cysteine to phenylalanine inclusive. Of all the DNA, just the CDR3 is kept, 48 bases in frame from base 1. V lost 0 bases and J lost 3 bases, and the count of bases not matched to a germline gene is 4. CDR1 SGDLS and CDR2 YYNGEE were looked up in the germline V gene. The CDR3 regions of human TCRbeta chains were subjected to immunosequencing. The original methods were these. Repertoire TCRs were checked for matches against a reference library of SARS-CoV-2-specific TCRs that had been generated using the MIRA antigen-specificity platform. Breadth was defined as the fraction of unique TCRs that were SARS-CoV-2-associated. Depth was defined as the fraction of total T cells that were SARS-CoV-2-associated. Using the MIRA data, each spike-specific TCR was assigned both to the spike region to which the TCR was reactive and to a CD4 or CD8 class. Log10-transformed breadth and depth values were compared by one-way ANOVA with Sidak's multiple comparisons tests. TCRdb retrieved this table from immuneACCESS and kept in-frame rearrangements only. Not all clones are present; in checked studies, unresolved V genes account for under half, and no reason is known for the remainder. That table supplies the V and J calls and clone size; D and trimming were determined from the DNA. This sample comprises under 70,000 clones, roughly 90% of them detected only once. The ten largest clones add up to roughly 15% of the sample.

With respect to this clone: Its recognized antigen is unknown. The record has no base qualities; no much larger clone is one base away.

Rearrangement joined TRBV9 to TRBJ2-1; 9 bases in the middle match TRBD2. The sequenced sample was peripheral blood, obtained 28 days after the second AZD1222 dose. The TCR comes from an adult who received the AZD1222 COVID-19 vaccine. The CDR3 amino acid sequence is: CASSVVAGVIYNEQFF. The nucleotide sequence is TGTGCCAGCAGCGTAGTAGCGGGAGTTATCTACAATGAGCAGTTCTTC.